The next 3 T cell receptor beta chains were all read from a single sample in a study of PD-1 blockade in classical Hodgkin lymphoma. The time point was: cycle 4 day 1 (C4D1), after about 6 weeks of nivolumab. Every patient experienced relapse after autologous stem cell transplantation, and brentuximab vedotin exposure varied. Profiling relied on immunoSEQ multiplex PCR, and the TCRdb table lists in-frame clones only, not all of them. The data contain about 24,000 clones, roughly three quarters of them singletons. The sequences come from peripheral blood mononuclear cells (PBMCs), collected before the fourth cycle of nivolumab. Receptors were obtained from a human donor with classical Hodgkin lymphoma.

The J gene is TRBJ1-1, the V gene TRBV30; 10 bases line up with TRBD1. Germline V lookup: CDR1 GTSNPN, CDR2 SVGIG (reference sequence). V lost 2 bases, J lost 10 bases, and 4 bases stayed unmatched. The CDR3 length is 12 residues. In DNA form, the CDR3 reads TGTGCCTGGAGTCCTCGGGACAGGGGAGCTTTCTTT. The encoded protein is CAWSPRDRGAFF.

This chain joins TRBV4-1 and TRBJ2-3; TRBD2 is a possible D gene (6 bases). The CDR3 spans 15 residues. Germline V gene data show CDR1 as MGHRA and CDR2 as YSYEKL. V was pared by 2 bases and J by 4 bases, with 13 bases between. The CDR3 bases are TGCGCCAGCAGCCAACGCGGGACCTCGGCAGATACGCAGTATTTT. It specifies CASSQRGTSADTQYF.

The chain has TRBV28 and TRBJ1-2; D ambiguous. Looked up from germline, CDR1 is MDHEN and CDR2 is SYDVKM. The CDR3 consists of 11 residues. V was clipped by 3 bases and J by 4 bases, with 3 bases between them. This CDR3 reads CASSLSYGYTF. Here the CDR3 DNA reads TGTGCCAGCAGTTTGAGCTATGGCTACACCTTC.